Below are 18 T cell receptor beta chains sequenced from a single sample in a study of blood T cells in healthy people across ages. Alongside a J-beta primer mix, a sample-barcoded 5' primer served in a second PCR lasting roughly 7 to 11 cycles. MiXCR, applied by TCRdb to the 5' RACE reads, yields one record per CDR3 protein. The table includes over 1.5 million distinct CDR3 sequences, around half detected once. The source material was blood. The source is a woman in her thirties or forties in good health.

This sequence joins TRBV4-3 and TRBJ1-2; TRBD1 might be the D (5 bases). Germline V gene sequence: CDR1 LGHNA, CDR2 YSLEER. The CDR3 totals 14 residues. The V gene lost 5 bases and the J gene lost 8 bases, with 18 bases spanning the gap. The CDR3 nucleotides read TGCGCCAGCAGCTCTCTAGTTAGCCAGGGAGGCTACACCTTC. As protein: CASSSLVSQGGYTF.

Here the CDR3 reads CASSLDHFRADGAFF. In DNA form, the CDR3 reads TGTGCCAGCAGCTTAGATCATTTTAGGGCGGACGGGGCTTTCTTT. The J gene is TRBJ1-1, the V gene TRBV11-2; no clear D. This CDR3 has 15 residues. Trimming removed 0 bases from V and 11 bases from J, with 19 bases in between. Germline V lookup: CDR1 SGHAT, CDR2 FQNNGV.

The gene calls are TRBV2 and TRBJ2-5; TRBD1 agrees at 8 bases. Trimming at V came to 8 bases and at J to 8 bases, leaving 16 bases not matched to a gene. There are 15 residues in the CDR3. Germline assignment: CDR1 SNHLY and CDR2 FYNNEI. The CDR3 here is CASVSDRGGFETQYF. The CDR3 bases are TGTGCCAGCGTTTCCGACAGGGGTGGGTTCGAAACCCAGTACTTC.

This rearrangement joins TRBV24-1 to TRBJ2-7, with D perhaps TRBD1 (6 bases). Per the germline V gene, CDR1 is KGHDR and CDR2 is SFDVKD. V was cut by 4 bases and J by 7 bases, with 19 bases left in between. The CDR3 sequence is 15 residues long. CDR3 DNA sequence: TGTGCCACCAGTGAAGCCGGGACACTAAACAATGAGCAGTACTTC. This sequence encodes CATSEAGTLNNEQYF.

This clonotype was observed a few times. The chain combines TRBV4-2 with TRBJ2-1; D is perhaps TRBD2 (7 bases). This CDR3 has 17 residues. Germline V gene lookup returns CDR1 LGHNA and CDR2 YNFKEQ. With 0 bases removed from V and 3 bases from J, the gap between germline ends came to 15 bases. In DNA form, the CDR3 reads TGTGCCAGCAGCCAAGAAGGGGGGGGGACTAACTACAATGAGCAGTTCTTC. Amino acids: CASSQEGGGTNYNEQFF.

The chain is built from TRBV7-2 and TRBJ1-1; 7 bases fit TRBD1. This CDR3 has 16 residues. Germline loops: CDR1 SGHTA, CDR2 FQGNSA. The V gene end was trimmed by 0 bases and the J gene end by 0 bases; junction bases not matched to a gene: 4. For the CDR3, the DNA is TGTGCCAGCAGCTTAGCTGCAGGGGGATTGAACACTGAAGCTTTCTTT. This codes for CASSLAAGGLNTEAFF.

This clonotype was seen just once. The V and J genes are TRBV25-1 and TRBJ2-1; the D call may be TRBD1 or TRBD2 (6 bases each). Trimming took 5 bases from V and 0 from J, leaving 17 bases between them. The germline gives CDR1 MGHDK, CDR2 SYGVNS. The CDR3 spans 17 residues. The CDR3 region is CASSPLVGGPSYNEQFF. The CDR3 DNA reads TGTGCCAGCAGTCCCTTGGTCGGGGGCCCCTCCTACAATGAGCAGTTCTTC.

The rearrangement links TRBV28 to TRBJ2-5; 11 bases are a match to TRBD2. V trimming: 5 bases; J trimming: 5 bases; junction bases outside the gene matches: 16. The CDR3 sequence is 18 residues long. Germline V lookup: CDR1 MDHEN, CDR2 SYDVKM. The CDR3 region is CASSTYLITTSGEETQYF. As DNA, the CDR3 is TGTGCCAGCAGTACTTACCTAATAACGACTAGCGGGGAGGAGACCCAGTACTTC.

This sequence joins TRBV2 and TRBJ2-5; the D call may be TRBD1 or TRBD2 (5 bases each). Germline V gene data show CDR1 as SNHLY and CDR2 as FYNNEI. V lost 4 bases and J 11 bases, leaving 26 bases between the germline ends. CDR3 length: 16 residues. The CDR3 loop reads CASSGGLRGQDNEQYF. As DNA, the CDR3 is TGTGCCAGCAGTGGGGGCCTACGGGGCCAGGACAATGAGCAGTACTTC.

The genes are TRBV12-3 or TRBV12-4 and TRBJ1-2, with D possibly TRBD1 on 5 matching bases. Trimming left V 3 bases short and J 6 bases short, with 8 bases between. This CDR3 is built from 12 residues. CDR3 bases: TGTGCCAGCAGTTTCCCAGGGAATGGCTACACCTTC. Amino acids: CASSFPGNGYTF.

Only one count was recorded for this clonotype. For the CDR3, the DNA is TGCAGTCCATACCGACCGGGAGCGAGCACTGAAGCTTTCTTT. Protein product: CSPYRPGASTEAFF. This chain uses TRBV20-1 with TRBJ1-1; D not resolved. Per germline, CDR1 DFQATT and CDR2 SNEGSKA (reference sequence). The CDR3 loop spans 14 amino acids. Trimming left V 8 bases short and J 4 bases short, with 20 bases between.

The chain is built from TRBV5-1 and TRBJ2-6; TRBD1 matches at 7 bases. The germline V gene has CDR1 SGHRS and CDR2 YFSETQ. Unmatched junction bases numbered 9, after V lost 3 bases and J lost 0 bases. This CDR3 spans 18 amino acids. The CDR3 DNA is TGCGCCAGCAGCTCCGGAACCCCAGGGGGCTCTGGGGCCAACGTCCTGACTTTC. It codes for CASSSGTPGGSGANVLTF. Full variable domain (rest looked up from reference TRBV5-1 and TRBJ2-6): KAGVTQTPRYLIKTRGQQVTLSCSPISGHRSVSWYQQTPGQGLQFLFEYFSETQRNKGNFPGRFSGRQFSNSRSEMNVSTLELGDSALYLCASSSGTPGGSGANVLTFGAGSRLTVL.

The CDR3 loop reads CSARDVGGVSSYEQYF. The DNA for the CDR3 is TGCAGTGCTAGAGATGTGGGCGGGGTGAGCTCCTACGAGCAGTACTTC. The chain uses TRBV20-1 and TRBJ2-7; D might be TRBD2 (6 bases). Germline V gives CDR1 DFQATT, CDR2 SNEGSKA (reference sequence). The CDR3 runs 16 residues. Trimming removed 0 bases at V and 0 bases at J, with 15 bases between.

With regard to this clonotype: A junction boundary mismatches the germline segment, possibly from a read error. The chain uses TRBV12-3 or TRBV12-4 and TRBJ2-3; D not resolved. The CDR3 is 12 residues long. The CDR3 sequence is CASSYRADAQYF. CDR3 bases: TGTGCCAGCAGTTACAGAGCAGATGCGCAGTATTTT.

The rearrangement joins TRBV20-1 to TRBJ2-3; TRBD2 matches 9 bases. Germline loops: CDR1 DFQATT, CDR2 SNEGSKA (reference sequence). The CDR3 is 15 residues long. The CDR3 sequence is CRIFSGGPSTDTQYF. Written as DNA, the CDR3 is TGCAGAATTTTTAGCGGGGGCCCTAGCACAGATACGCAGTATTTT.

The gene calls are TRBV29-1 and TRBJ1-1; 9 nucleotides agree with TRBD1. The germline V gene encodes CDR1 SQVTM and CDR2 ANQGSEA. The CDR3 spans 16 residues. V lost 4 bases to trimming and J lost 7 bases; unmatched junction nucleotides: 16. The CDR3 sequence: CSVAPGDRDFPHEAFF. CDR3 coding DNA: TGCAGCGTTGCACCTGGGGACAGGGATTTCCCCCATGAAGCTTTCTTT.

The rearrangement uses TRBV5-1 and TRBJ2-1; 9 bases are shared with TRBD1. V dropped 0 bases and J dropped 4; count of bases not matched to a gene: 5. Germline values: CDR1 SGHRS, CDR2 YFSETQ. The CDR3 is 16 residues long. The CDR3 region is CASSLEVGQGYNEQFF. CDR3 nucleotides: TGCGCCAGCAGCTTGGAAGTGGGACAGGGTTACAATGAGCAGTTCTTC.

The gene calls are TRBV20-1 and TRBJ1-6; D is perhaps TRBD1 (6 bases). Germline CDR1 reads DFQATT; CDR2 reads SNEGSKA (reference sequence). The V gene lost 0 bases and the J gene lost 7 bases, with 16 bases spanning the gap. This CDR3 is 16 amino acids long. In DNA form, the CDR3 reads TGCAGTGCTAGAGATCGGGGGCGGGGGGGGAATTCACCCCTCCACTTT. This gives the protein CSARDRGRGGNSPLHF.